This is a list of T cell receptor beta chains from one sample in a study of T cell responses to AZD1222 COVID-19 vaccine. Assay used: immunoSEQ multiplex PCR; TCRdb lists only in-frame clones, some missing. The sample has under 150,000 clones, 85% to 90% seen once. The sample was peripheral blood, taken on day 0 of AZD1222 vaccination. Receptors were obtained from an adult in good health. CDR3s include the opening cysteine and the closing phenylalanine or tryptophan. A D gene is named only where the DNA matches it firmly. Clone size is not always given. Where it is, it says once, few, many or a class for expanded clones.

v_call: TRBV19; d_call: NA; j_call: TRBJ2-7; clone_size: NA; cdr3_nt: TGTGCCAGTACTCCATACCGGGGATCCTACGAGCAGTACTTC; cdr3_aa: CASTPYRGSYEQYF
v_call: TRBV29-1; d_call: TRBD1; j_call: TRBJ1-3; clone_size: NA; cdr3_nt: TGCAGCGTTGGGACAGGGGCTACTGGAAACACCATATATTTT; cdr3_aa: CSVGTGATGNTIYF
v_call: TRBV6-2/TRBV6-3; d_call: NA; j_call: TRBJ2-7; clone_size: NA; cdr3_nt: TGTGCCAGCAGTTACCAGGGGCACGAGCAGTACTTC; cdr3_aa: CASSYQGHEQYF
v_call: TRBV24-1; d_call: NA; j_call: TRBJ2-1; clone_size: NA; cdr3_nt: TGTGCCACCAGTGATTACGGGGCCGAGTTCTTC; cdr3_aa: CATSDYGAEFF
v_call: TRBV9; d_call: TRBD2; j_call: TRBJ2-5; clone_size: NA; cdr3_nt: TGTGCCAGCAGCCCCCGGACTAGCGGGACATACCAAGAGACCCAGTACTTC; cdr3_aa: CASSPRTSGTYQETQYF
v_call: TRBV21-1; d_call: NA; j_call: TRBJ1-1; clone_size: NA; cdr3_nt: TGTGCCATCGCGAGGGGCACCTACATGAACACTGAAGCTTTCTTT; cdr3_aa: CAIARGTYMNTEAFF
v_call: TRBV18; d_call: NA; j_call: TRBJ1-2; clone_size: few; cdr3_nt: TGTGCCAGCTCACCGAGGACAGAGACTAACTATGGCTACACCTTC; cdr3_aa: CASSPRTETNYGYTF
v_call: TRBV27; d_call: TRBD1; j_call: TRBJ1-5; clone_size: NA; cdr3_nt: TGTGCCAGCAGTACGGGGACAGTTAGCAATCAGCCCCAGCATTTT; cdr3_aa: CASSTGTVSNQPQHF
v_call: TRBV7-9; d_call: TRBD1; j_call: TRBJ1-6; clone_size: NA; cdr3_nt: TGTGCCAGCAGCTTAGCGGGGACAGATAATTCACCCCTCCACTTT; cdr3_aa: CASSLAGTDNSPLHF
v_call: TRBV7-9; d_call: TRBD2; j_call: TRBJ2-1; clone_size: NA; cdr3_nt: TGTGCCAGCAGCTTAGTTAGCGGGGGGGCCCAGGGTGAGCAGTTCTTC; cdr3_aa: CASSLVSGGAQGEQFF
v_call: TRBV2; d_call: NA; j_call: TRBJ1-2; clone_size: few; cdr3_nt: TGTGCCAGCAGTCTACTAGCGAGCAGCTACTATGGCTACACCTTC; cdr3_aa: CASSLLASSYYGYTF
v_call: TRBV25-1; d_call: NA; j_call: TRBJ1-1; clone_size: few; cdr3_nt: TGTGCCAGCAGTGAATTAGGCAGGGAGAGCACTGAAGCTTTCTTT; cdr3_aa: CASSELGRESTEAFF
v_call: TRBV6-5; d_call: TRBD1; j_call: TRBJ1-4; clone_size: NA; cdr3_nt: TGTGCCAGCAGTTACTCTGACAGGGCCTCCAAACTGTTTTTT; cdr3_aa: CASSYSDRASKLFF
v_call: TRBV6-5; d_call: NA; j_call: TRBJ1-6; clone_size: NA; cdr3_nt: TGTGCCAGCAGTCCAACAGGGAATAGCTATTCACCCCTCCACTTT; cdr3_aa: CASSPTGNSYSPLHF
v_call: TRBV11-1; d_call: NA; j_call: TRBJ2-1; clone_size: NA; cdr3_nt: TGTGCCAGCACCCTAGAGGGGGACTTTTCCAATGAGCAGTTCTTC; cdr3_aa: CASTLEGDFSNEQFF
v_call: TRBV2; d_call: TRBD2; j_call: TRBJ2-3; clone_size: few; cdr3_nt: TGTGCCAGCAGGAATCTAGCGGCCAGCACAGATACGCAGTATTTT; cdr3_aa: CASRNLAASTDTQYF
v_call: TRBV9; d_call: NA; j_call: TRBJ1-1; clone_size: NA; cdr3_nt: TGTGCCAGCAGCGTAGCGGGGGGTTCGGCTTTCTTT; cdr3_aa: CASSVAGGSAFF
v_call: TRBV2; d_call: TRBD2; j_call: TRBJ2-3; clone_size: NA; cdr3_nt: TGTGCCAGCAGCTCTAGCGGGAGCTCAGATACGCAGTATTTT; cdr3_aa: CASSSSGSSDTQYF
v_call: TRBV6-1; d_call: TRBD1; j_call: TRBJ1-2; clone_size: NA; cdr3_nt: TGTGCCAGCAGTGAAGTCGGGACAGGGGAGTATGGCTACACCTTC; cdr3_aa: CASSEVGTGEYGYTF
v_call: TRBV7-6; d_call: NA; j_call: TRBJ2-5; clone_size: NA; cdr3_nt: TGTGCCAGCAGCCGAGAAGAGACCCAGTACTTC; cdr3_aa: CASSREETQYF
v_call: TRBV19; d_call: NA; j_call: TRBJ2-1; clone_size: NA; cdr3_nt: TGTGCCAGTACAAGGACGGCCATCTCCAATGAGCAGTTCTTC; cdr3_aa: CASTRTAISNEQFF
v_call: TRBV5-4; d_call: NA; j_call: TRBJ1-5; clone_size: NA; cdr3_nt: TGTGCCAGCAGCTTGGACTACAATCAGCCCCAGCATTTT; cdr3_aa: CASSLDYNQPQHF
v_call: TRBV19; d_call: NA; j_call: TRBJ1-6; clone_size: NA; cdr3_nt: TGTGCCACTTTCGGGGGGTATAATTCACCCCTCCACTTT; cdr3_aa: CATFGGYNSPLHF
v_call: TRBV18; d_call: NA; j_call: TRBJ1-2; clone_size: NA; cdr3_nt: TGTGCCAGCTCACCACTGATCGGAGACCATGGCTACACCTTC; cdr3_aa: CASSPLIGDHGYTF
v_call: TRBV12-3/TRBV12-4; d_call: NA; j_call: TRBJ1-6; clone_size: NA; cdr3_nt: TGTGCCAGCAGTTTCATGTTAGAATCACCCCTCCACTTT; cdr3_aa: CASSFMLESPLHF
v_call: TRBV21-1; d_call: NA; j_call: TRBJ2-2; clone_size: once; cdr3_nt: TGTGCCAGCAGCAAGTACATAGCGGGGCACACCGGGGAGCTGTTTTTT; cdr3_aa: CASSKYIAGHTGELFF
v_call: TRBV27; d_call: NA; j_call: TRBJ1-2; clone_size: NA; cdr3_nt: TGTGCCAGCAGTTCTACCTCAGGGTACTTCGATGGCTACACCTTC; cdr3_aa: CASSSTSGYFDGYTF
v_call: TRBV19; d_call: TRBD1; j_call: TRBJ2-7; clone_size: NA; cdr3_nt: TGTGCCAGTAGTAGAGACAGGGGTTACGAGCAGTACTTC; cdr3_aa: CASSRDRGYEQYF
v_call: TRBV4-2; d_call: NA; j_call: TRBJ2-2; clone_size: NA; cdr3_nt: TGTGCCAGCAGCCCTCAGTTTACCGGGGAGCTGTTTTTT; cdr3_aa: CASSPQFTGELFF
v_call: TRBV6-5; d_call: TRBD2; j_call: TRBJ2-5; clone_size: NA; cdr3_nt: TGTGCCAGCAGTAAGGGACTAGCGGGATTCGAGACCCAGTACTTC; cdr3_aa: CASSKGLAGFETQYF
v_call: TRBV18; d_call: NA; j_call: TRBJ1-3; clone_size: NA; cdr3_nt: TGTGCCAGCTCACCAGAGACCTCCTCTGGAAACACCATATATTTT; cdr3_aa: CASSPETSSGNTIYF
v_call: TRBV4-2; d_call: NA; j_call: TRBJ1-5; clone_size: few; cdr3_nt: TGTGCCAGCAGCCAGCTTGGGCGTCAGGGTAGCAATCAGCCCCAGCATTTT; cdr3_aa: CASSQLGRQGSNQPQHF
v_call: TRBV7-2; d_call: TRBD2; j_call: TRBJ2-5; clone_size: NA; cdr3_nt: TGTGCCAGCAGCTTAGTCTGGACTAGCAGCCAAGAGACCCAGTACTTC; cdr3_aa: CASSLVWTSSQETQYF
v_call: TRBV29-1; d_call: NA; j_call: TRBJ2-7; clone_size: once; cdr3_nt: TGCAGCGTTGCCGGGCCGGAGGGCGAGCAGTACTTC; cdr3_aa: CSVAGPEGEQYF
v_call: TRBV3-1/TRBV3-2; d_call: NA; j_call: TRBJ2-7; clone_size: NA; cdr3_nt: TGTGCCAGCAGCCAAGCAGGGGTCCCCTACGAGCAGTACTTC; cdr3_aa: CASSQAGVPYEQYF
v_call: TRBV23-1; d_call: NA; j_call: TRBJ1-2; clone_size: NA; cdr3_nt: TGCGCCCCCGGCGGACCCGGCCATGGCTACACCTTC; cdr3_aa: CAPGGPGHGYTF
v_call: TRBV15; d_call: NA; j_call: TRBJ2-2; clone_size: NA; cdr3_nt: TGTGCCACCAGCAGAGATCCCCAGGGGGGGACCGGGGAGCTGTTTTTT; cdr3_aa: CATSRDPQGGTGELFF
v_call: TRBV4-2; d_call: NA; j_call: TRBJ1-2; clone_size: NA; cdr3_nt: TGTGCCAGCAGCCAAGATTACTCGGGGACTAACTATGGCTACACCTTC; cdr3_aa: CASSQDYSGTNYGYTF
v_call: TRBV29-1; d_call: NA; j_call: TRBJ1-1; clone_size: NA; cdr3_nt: TGCAGCGTCCGAGACAGCACTGAAGCTTTCTTT; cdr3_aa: CSVRDSTEAFF
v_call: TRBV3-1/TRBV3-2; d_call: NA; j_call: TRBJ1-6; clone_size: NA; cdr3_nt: TGTGCCAGCAGTTACGCCGGGTCTAATTCACCCCTCCACTTT; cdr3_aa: CASSYAGSNSPLHF
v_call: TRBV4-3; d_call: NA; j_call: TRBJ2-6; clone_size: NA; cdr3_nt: TGCGCCAGCAGCCAAGACAGGAGGAGCTCTGGGGCCAACGTCCTGACTTTC; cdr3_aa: CASSQDRRSSGANVLTF
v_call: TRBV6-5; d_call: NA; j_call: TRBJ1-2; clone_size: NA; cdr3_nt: TGTGCCAGCAGTCTCACAACGACTTCCCTCTATGGCTACACCTTC; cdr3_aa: CASSLTTTSLYGYTF
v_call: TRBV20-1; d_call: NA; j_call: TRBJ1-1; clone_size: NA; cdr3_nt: TGCAGTGCTAGTAGCCCGAACACTGAAGCTTTCTTT; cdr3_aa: CSASSPNTEAFF
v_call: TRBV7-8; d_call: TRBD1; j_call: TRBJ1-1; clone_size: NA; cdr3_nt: TGTGCCAGCAGCAGCCCGGGACAGGGGAACACTGAAGCTTTCTTT; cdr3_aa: CASSSPGQGNTEAFF
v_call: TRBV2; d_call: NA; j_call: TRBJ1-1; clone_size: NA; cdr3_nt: TGTGCCAGCAGAGCTGGACAGCCGAACACTGAAGCTTTCTTT; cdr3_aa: CASRAGQPNTEAFF
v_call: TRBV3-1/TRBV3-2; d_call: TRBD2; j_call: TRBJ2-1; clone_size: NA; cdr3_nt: TGTGCCAGCAGCCAACAACTAGCGGGGTATCAGTTCTTC; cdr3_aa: CASSQQLAGYQFF
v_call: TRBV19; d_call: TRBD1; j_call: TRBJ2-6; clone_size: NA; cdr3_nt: TGTGCCAGTAGTCCAGGGGGCTTCGCGTCTGGGGCCAACGTCCTGACTTTC; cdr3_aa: CASSPGGFASGANVLTF
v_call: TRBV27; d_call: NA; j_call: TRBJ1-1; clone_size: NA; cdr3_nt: TGTGCCAGCAGGATAGCTGCGAACACTGAAGCTTTCTTT; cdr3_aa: CASRIAANTEAFF
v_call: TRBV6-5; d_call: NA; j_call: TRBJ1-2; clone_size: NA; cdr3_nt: TGTGCCAGCCCCTCGGAGGGCGTACTCTATGGCTACACCTTC; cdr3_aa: CASPSEGVLYGYTF
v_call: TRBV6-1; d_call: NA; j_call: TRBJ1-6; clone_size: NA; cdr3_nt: TGTGCCAGCAGTGAAAAAGGGGGATTTGGGAGCTCCTATAATTCACCCCTCCACTTT; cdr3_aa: CASSEKGGFGSSYNSPLHF
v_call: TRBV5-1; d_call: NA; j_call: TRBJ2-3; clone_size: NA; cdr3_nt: TGCGCCAGCAGCCCGGAGTCCGCAGATACGCAGTATTTT; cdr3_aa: CASSPESADTQYF
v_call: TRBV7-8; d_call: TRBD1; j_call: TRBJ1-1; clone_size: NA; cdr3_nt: TGTGCCAGCAGCCTCACAGGGGGGAACACTGAAGCTTTCTTT; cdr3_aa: CASSLTGGNTEAFF
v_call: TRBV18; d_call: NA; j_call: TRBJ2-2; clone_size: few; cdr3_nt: TGTGCCAGCTCGTTCTCGGGCGGGGAGCTGTTTTTT; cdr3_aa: CASSFSGGELFF
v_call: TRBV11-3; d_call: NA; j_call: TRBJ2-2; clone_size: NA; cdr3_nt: TGTGCCAGCAGCTTAGGAGGATCTCGCGGGGAGCTGTTTTTT; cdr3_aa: CASSLGGSRGELFF
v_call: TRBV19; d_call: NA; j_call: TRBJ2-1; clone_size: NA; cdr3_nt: TGTGCCAGTAGTATGGGGGGGCGAGTCTACAATGAGCAGTTCTTC; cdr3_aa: CASSMGGRVYNEQFF
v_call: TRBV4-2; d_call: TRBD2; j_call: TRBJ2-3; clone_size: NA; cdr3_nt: TGTGCCAGCAATCGGGGGGGGAGCACAGATACGCAGTATTTT; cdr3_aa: CASNRGGSTDTQYF
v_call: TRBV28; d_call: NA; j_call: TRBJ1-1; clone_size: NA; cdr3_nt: TGTGCCAGCAGTTTTACCACCTCTTGGACTGAAGCTTTCTTT; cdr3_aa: CASSFTTSWTEAFF
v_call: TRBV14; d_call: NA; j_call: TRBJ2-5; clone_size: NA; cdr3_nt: TGTGCCAGCAGCCAAGATCCCCAGGGAATATTGGAGACCCAGTACTTC; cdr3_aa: CASSQDPQGILETQYF
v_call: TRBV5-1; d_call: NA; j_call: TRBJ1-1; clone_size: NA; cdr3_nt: TGCGCCAGCAGCTTGGTACAGATGAACACTGAAGCTTTCTTT; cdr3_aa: CASSLVQMNTEAFF